Following are 8 T cell receptor beta chains from one sample sequenced in a study of response to subunit inactivated influenza vaccine. TCRdb analysed the RT-PCR reads with MiXCR anew, one entry per CDR3 protein. The sample lists 710,000 or so distinct CDR3 sequences, 15% to 18% occurring once. This specimen consisted of PBMCs from blood, obtained 11 to 12 days after vaccination. These receptors were taken from a man in his fifties or sixties who received an inactivated influenza vaccine.

The chain links TRBV6-6 to TRBJ1-1; D is unresolved. The CDR3 loop spans 13 amino acids. CDR1 and CDR2 from the germline V gene are MNHNY and SVGAGI (reference sequence). Trimming took off 5 bases at V and 1 base at J, with 8 bases between the two ends. As DNA, the CDR3 is TGTGCCAGCAGTACACAGCCGAACACTGAAGCTTTCTTT. Translation: CASSTQPNTEAFF.

There are a few counts of this clonotype. The chain carries TRBV11-1 and TRBJ2-6; TRBD1 agrees at 11 bases. This CDR3 region has 18 residues. Trimming removed 5 bases from V and 0 bases from J; junction bases left unmatched: 6. From germline, CDR1 is SGHAT and CDR2 FQDESV (reference sequence). The CDR3 coding sequence is TGTGCCAGCAGCCCTGGACAGGGGGCAAGCTCTGGGGCCAACGTCCTGACTTTC. This encodes CASSPGQGASSGANVLTF.

The rearrangement joins TRBV29-1 to TRBJ2-1; 10 bases align to TRBD2. Germline CDR1 and CDR2: SQVTM and ANQGSEA. This CDR3 has 16 residues. V dropped 3 bases and J dropped 4; count of bases not matched to a gene: 9. CDR3 sequence reads: CSVETGLATSYNEQFF. The CDR3 coding sequence is TGCAGCGTTGAGACGGGACTAGCGACCTCTTACAATGAGCAGTTCTTC.

This clonotype was seen only a few times. The chain couples TRBV6-5 to TRBJ2-3; 10 nucleotides align to TRBD2. CDR1 is MNHEY and CDR2 is SVGAGI in the germline V gene. The CDR3 totals 17 residues. Trimming at V came to 0 bases and at J to 6 bases, leaving 9 bases not matched to a gene. This CDR3 is CASSYSHAGTSVDTQYF. The CDR3 nucleotides are TGTGCCAGCAGTTACTCGCACGCCGGGACTAGCGTGGATACGCAGTATTTT.

Remarks on this clonotype: This may arise from a read error, as a much more abundant clone is one base away. The chain carries TRBV6-1 and TRBJ2-7; D is unclear. Germline V lookup: CDR1 MNHNS, CDR2 SASEGT. The CDR3 sequence is 14 residues long. The CDR3 region has the DNA TGTGCCAGCAGTCCCAAAGAAACTTCCTACGAGCTGTACTTC. Residues: CASSPKETSYELYF.

This rearrangement joins TRBV6-2 or TRBV6-3 to TRBJ1-5; D ambiguous. The CDR3 has 15 amino acids. The ends were cut back, 4 bases at V and 0 bases at J, with 10 bases in the middle. The germline gives CDR1 MNHEY, CDR2 SVGEGT. The CDR3 DNA reads TGTGCCAGCAGTTTTCCTGGAAATAGCAATCAGCCCCAGCATTTT. This gives the protein CASSFPGNSNQPQHF.

This clonotype has more than one count but fewer than ten. This sequence joins TRBV7-2 and TRBJ2-1; no definite D call. Germline V gene lookup returns CDR1 SGHTA and CDR2 FQGNSA. The CDR3 has 13 amino acids. Trimming removed 1 base at V and 9 bases at J, with 10 bases between. CDR3 in amino acids: CASSLDAPAEQFF. In nucleotides, the CDR3 is TGTGCCAGCAGCTTAGATGCCCCGGCTGAGCAGTTCTTC. Full variable domain (outside the CDR3, taken from reference TRBV7-2 and TRBJ2-1): GAGVSQSPSNKVTEKGKDVELRCDPISGHTALYWYRQSLGQGLEFLIYFQGNSAPDKSGLPSDRFSAERTGGSVSTLTIQRTQQEDSAVYLCASSLDAPAEQFFGPGTRLTVL.

The sample holds a few counts of this clonotype. This chain connects TRBV11-2 to TRBJ2-1; 8 nucleotides align to TRBD1. The CDR3 is made up of 14 amino acids. The germline V gene encodes CDR1 SGHAT and CDR2 FQNNGV. V gave up 1 base and J gave up 8 bases; unmatched junction bases: 4. CDR3 in DNA: TGTGCCAGCAGCTTAGCTTCAGGGGGCTATGAGCAGTTCTTC. Translation: CASSLASGGYEQFF.